This T cell receptor (beta chain) is drawn from a study of T-cell reconstitution after alpha-beta-depleted transplantation in children. This clonotype appeared once. The CDR3 consists of 16 residues. The ends lost 0 bases at V and 4 bases at J; junction bases unmatched: 5. The germline gives CDR1 SGHTA, CDR2 FQGNSA. Unique molecular identifiers were incorporated during preparation of the TCRbeta library. TCRdb independently ran MiXCR on the PCR reads; one entry per CDR3 protein. The sample has a few hundred thousand distinct CDR3 sequences; 25% to 30% are singletons. The rearrangement links TRBV7-2 to TRBJ2-2; TRBD2 aligns across 7 bases. This receptor was identified in a boy in the first two years of life with Wiskott-Aldrich syndrome, due to receive a stem cell transplant. The sequencing here drew on PBMCs, taken before TCRalphabeta/CD19-depleted stem cell transplant. CDR3 DNA: TGTGCCAGCAGCTTAGCGGCGGGAGAGATCACCGGGGAGCTGTTTTTT. It translates to CASSLAAGEITGELFF.